Included here is one T cell receptor beta chain sequence, with context. These data come from a study of blood T cell repertoires in COVID-19. Overall study context: COVID-19 samples, acute and convalescent, were from the United States, Italy and Spain. In each case, the material was cDNA or gDNA derived from T cells, B-cell-depleted T cells, or PBMCs.

How the authors handled the data: Reference gene primer amplification gave nucleated cell count estimates. Data came from immunoSEQ multiplex PCR; TCRdb stores just in-frame clones and leaves some out. The V and J calls and clone size come from that table; D and trimming were worked out from the DNA. The data hold over 300,000 clones, with nearly 90% observed a single time. Germline CDR1 reads SGHTA; CDR2 reads FQGNSA. This CDR3 region has 14 residues. The trim removed 1 base at V and 6 bases at J, leaving 4 bases unmatched. Specimen: peripheral blood. This TCR derives from a man between 18 and 35 years old with active or convalescent COVID-19. This chain joins TRBV7-2 and TRBJ1-2, with 8 bases identical to TRBD1. The CDR3 is CASSLGTGRDGYTF. The CDR3 bases are TGTGCCAGCAGCTTAGGGACAGGGAGGGATGGCTACACCTTC.